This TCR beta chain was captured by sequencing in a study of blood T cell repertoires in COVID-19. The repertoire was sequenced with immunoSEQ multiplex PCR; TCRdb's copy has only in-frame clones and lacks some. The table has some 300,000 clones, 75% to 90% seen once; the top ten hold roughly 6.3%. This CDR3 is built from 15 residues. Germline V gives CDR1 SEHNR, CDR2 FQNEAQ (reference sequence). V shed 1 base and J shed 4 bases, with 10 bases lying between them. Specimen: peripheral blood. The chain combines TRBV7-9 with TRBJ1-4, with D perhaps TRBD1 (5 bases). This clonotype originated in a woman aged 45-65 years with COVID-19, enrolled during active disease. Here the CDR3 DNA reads TGTGCCAGCAGCTTAGGGGGCGCTGTTAATGAAAAACTGTTTTTT. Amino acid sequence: CASSLGGAVNEKLFF. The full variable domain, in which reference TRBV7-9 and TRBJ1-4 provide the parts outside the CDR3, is DTGVSQNPRHKITKRGQNVTFRCDPISEHNRLYWYRQTLGQGPEFLTYFQNEAQLEKSRLLSDRFSAERPKGSFSTLEIQRTEQGDSAMYLCASSLGGAVNEKLFFGSGTQLSVL.